This TCR beta chain appears in the sequencing data of a study of cytomegalovirus exposure and HLA in healthy donors. Whole-study results and caveats: Some TCR beta chains (approximately 180 of them) were listed as cytomegalovirus-associated. Most TCR sequences were rare, but some public TCRs occurred in many donors. In vitro, a few CMV-associated chains proved specific for CMV antigens.

As concerns this clone: Its target is unknown.

Looked up from germline, CDR1 is SGHRS and CDR2 is YFSETQ. V was pared by 0 bases and J by 6 bases, with 1 base of the junction left unmatched. This CDR3 has 14 residues. Only in-frame clones appear in the TCRdb table, and some are missing; sequencing was by immunoSEQ multiplex PCR. The sample holds 130,000 to 150,000 clones, 85% to 90% seen once. Source material: PBMCs. This receptor was taken from a woman in her twenties or thirties in good health and CMV-seropositive. V usage is TRBV5-1 and J usage is TRBJ1-5, with TRBD1 matching over 9 bases. The CDR3 reads CASSLETGGQPQHF. The CDR3 DNA reads TGCGCCAGCAGCTTGGAGACAGGGGGTCAGCCCCAGCATTTT.